Listed here are 20 T cell receptor beta chains from one sample, sequenced in a study of blood T cells in healthy people across ages. A second about 7 to 12 cycle PCR used barcoded and J-beta primers. Each CDR3 protein is one row after TCRdb ran MiXCR on the 5' RACE reads. The table has about 830,000 distinct CDR3 sequences, 62% seen once. Sequencing input: blood. These receptors originate from a man aged 25-45 years in good health.

In this sample, this clonotype turned up a few times. This rearrangement joins TRBV20-1 to TRBJ2-1; D remains unclear. V was clipped by 3 bases and J by 8 bases, with 8 bases between them. The CDR3 has 11 amino acids. Germline values: CDR1 DFQATT, CDR2 SNEGSKA (reference sequence). CDR3 nucleotide sequence: TGCAGTGCTAGTCTACGCGATGAGCAGTTCTTC. Protein sequence: CSASLRDEQFF.

About this clonotype itself: A read error may produce the germline difference seen at one junction end. The rearrangement uses TRBV12-3 or TRBV12-4 and TRBJ2-1; 10 nucleotides match TRBD2. This CDR3 contains 16 residues. CDR3 nucleotides: TGTGCCGGCAGCCCTCAGGAGCGGGGGGGCTTGGGTGAGCAGTTCTTC. As protein: CAGSPQERGGLGEQFF.

The chain joins TRBV12-3 or TRBV12-4 to TRBJ2-5; TRBD1 agrees at 11 bases. The junction had 6 bases not matched to a gene; V was cut back by 7 bases and J by 5 bases. The CDR3 has 14 amino acids. This CDR3 reads CASTPGTGGETQYF. Written as DNA, the CDR3 is TGTGCCAGCACCCCGGGGACAGGGGGTGAGACCCAGTACTTC.

This clonotype was observed once. The chain uses TRBV3-1 and TRBJ2-1; maybe TRBD1 (6 bases). The CDR3 is 17 residues long. Germline CDR1 reads LGHDT; CDR2 reads YNNKEL (reference sequence). Trimming cost V 0 bases and J 0 bases, with 12 bases left between them. The CDR3 protein is CASSQDDRWSSYNEQFF. The CDR3 DNA sequence: TGTGCCAGCAGCCAAGACGACAGGTGGAGCTCCTACAATGAGCAGTTCTTC.

This rearrangement joins TRBV20-1 to TRBJ2-7; D may match TRBD1 or TRBD2 (5 bases each). V was clipped by 3 bases and J by 3 bases, with 12 bases between them. This CDR3 contains 13 residues. Germline V gives CDR1 DFQATT, CDR2 SNEGSKA (reference sequence). The CDR3 protein is CSARGTHSYEQYF. The CDR3, as DNA: TGCAGTGCTAGGGGGACCCACAGCTACGAGCAGTACTTC.

V and J are TRBV29-1 and TRBJ2-1, with D possibly being TRBD2 (5 bases). Trimming took off 6 bases at V and 6 bases at J, with 21 bases between the two ends. The CDR3 length is 15 residues. Germline V gene data show CDR1 as SQVTM and CDR2 as ANQGSEA. CDR3 in DNA: TGCAGCGTCGGGATAGGTCGGGCCACCTGCAATGAGCAGTTCTTC. It encodes CSVGIGRATCNEQFF.

V and J are TRBV7-2 and TRBJ2-7; 12 bases match TRBD2. The length of the CDR3 is 13 residues. Germline values: CDR1 SGHTA, CDR2 FQGNSA. Trimming cost V 5 bases and J 10 bases; bases outside gene matches: 6. The CDR3 region has the DNA TGTGCCAGCAGCACCACTAGCGGGAGGCAACAGTACTTC. It specifies CASSTTSGRQQYF.

The chain links TRBV29-1 to TRBJ2-7; D call uncertain. Germline V gives CDR1 SQVTM, CDR2 ANQGSEA. V was shortened by 4 bases and J by 5 bases, with 6 bases between the two germline ends. This CDR3 comprises 10 residues. In DNA form, the CDR3 reads TGCAGCGTTGCATCCGACGAGCAGTACTTC. Translating it yields CSVASDEQYF.

The chain has TRBV7-3 and TRBJ2-1; D not certain. CDR3 length: 17 amino acids. The ends were cut back, 0 bases at V and 1 base at J, with 13 bases in the middle. Germline V CDR1 and CDR2: SGHTA, FQGTGA. CDR3 amino acids: CASSLTSAGESYNEQFF. CDR3 sequence (DNA): TGTGCCAGCAGCTTAACCTCGGCAGGAGAGTCCTACAATGAGCAGTTCTTC.

The gene calls are TRBV12-3 or TRBV12-4 and TRBJ1-4, with D possibly being TRBD1 (6 bases). This CDR3 is built from 15 residues. Trimming left V 7 bases short and J 0 bases short, with 12 bases between. As DNA, the CDR3 is TGTGCCAGCAACGGGGGCGGGACAACTAATGAAAAACTGTTTTTT. Its protein is CASNGGGTTNEKLFF.

Only one count was recorded for this clonotype. The chain couples TRBV28 to TRBJ2-7; D not resolved. This CDR3 is built from 15 residues. Trimming pared 5 bases from V and 0 bases from J, leaving 14 bases between. The V gene's germline CDR1 is MDHEN and CDR2 SYDVKM. This CDR3 reads CASSTPASGSYEQYF. DNA for the CDR3: TGTGCCAGCAGTACCCCGGCTTCAGGCTCCTACGAGCAGTACTTC.

The J gene is TRBJ2-5, the V gene TRBV5-1, with D maybe TRBD2 (6 bases). Germline CDR1 reads SGHRS; CDR2 reads YFSETQ. CDR3 length equals 13 residues. V lost 3 bases to trimming and J lost 3 bases, with 9 bases between them. CDR3 protein: CASSWDLKETQYF. The CDR3 region has the DNA TGCGCCAGCAGCTGGGACTTGAAAGAGACCCAGTACTTC.

This chain uses TRBV27 with TRBJ2-3; D is unclear. Per the germline V gene, CDR1 is MNHEY and CDR2 is SMNVEV (reference sequence). The CDR3 contains 15 residues. Trimming stripped 2 bases from V and 0 bases from J, with 9 bases between. The CDR3 loop is CASSLAPSSTDTQYF. The CDR3 DNA is TGTGCCAGCAGTTTAGCCCCTTCTAGCACAGATACGCAGTATTTT.

This clonotype turned up a few times. The chain employs TRBV5-8 and TRBJ1-2; maybe TRBD1 (6 bases). CDR1 is SGHTS, CDR2 YDEGEE, per germline. This CDR3 has 13 amino acids. With 7 bases removed from V and 7 bases from J, the gap between germline ends came to 17 bases. The CDR3 is CASSQAGAIGYTF. The CDR3 DNA follows: TGTGCCAGCTCCCAGGCGGGGGCGATTGGCTACACCTTC.

V usage is TRBV20-1 and J usage is TRBJ2-6; the D is unclear. Germline loops: CDR1 DFQATT, CDR2 SNEGSKA (reference sequence). V shed 5 bases and J shed 2 bases, with 4 bases lying between them. The CDR3 consists of 12 residues. The CDR3: CSASAGANVLTF. The CDR3 nucleotides are TGCAGTGCTTCCGCTGGGGCCAACGTCCTGACTTTC.

The CDR3 loop reads CSARGWDRGLQETQYF. The CDR3 region has the DNA TGCAGTGCCCGGGGTTGGGACAGAGGGCTCCAAGAGACCCAGTACTTC. The V gene is TRBV20-1, the J gene TRBJ2-5, with 7 bases lining up with TRBD1. J lost 1 base, V lost 6 bases, and 14 bases had no gene match. Germline V CDR1 and CDR2: DFQATT, SNEGSKA (reference sequence). This CDR3 is 16 amino acids long.

V gene TRBV20-1 combines with J gene TRBJ1-4; D perhaps matches TRBD1 (5 bases). Trimming took off 5 bases at V and 7 bases at J, with 11 bases between the two ends. CDR3 size: 12 residues. The germline CDR1 and CDR2 sequences are DFQATT and SNEGSKA (reference sequence). CDR3 sequence: CSAGDVAEKLFF. The DNA for the CDR3 is TGCAGTGCTGGGGACGTGGCTGAAAAACTGTTTTTT.

V is TRBV15 and J is TRBJ1-1; D perhaps matches TRBD1 (6 bases). Trimming took 3 bases from V and 8 from J, leaving 13 bases between them. The CDR3 sequence is 13 residues long. Germline values: CDR1 LNHNV, CDR2 YYDKDF (reference sequence). The CDR3: CATSSTGRTEAFF. The CDR3 bases are TGTGCCACCAGCAGTACAGGGAGAACCGAAGCTTTCTTT.

The rearrangement uses TRBV12-3 or TRBV12-4 and TRBJ2-2, with D maybe TRBD2 (6 bases). Trimming took 8 bases from V and 6 from J, leaving 16 bases between them. This CDR3 region has 14 residues. DNA of the CDR3: TGTGCCAGCCGTACCGGGACTTCAGCCGGGGAGCTGTTTTTT. The encoded protein is CASRTGTSAGELFF.

The rearrangement links TRBV4-3 to TRBJ2-3; 9 bases map to TRBD2. The junction had 9 bases not matched to a gene; V was cut back by 0 bases and J by 2 bases. The germline V gene has CDR1 LGHNA and CDR2 YSLEER. This CDR3 is built from 18 residues. CDR3 in DNA: TGCGCCAGCAGCCAAGATCTAGGGGCGGGGGGGAACACAGATACGCAGTATTTT. Encoded protein: CASSQDLGAGGNTDTQYF.